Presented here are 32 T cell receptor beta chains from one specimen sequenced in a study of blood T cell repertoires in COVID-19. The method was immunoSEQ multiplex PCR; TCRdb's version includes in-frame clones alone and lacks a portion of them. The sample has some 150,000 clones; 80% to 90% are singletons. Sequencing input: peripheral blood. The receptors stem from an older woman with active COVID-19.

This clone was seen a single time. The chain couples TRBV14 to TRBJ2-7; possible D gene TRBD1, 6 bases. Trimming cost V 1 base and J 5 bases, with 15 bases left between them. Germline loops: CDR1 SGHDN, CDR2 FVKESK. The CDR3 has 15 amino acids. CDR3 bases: TGTGCCAGCAGCCAAGGGAGTAGGGGGTCCGACGAGCAGTACTTC. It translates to CASSQGSRGSDEQYF.

This CDR3 is CAIRGQITEAFF. The CDR3, as DNA: TGTGCCATCAGGGGGCAAATCACTGAAGCTTTCTTT. The chain joins TRBV10-3 to TRBJ1-1; possible D gene TRBD1, 5 bases. CDR3 size: 12 residues. CDR1 is ENHRY, CDR2 SYGVKD, per germline. Trimming shortened V by 6 bases and J by 4 bases, and 9 bases separated the two germline ends.

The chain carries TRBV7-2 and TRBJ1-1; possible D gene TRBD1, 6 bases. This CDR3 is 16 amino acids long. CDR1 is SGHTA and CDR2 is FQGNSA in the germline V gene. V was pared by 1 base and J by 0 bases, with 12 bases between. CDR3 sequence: CASSLGLGAMNTEAFF. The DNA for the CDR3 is TGTGCCAGCAGCTTAGGGCTGGGGGCAATGAACACTGAAGCTTTCTTT.

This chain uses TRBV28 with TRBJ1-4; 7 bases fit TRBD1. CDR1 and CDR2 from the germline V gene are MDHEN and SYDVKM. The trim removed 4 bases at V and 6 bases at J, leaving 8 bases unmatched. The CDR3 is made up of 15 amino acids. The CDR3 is CASSSARGRDEKLFF. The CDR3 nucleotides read TGTGCCAGCAGTTCCGCAAGGGGGCGGGATGAAAAACTGTTTTTT.

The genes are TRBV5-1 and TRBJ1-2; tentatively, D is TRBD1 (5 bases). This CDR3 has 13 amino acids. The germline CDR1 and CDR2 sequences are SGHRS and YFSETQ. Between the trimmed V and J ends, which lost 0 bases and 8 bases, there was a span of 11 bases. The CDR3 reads CASSLEGAGGYTF. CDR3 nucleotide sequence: TGCGCCAGCAGCTTGGAAGGGGCGGGAGGCTACACCTTC.

CDR3 in DNA: TGTGCCAGCTCACCAGGTCTAGCGGGACTTCAAGAGACCCAGTACTTC. Its protein product is CASSPGLAGLQETQYF. This chain connects TRBV18 to TRBJ2-5; TRBD2 matches 9 bases. The CDR3 contains 16 residues. Germline CDR1 reads KGHSH; CDR2 reads LQKENI. The V and J ends lost 2 bases and 2 bases, in that order; junction bases with no gene match: 6. The variable domain in full, with the rest retrieved from reference TRBV18 and TRBJ2-5, is NAGVMQNPRHLVRRRGQEARLRCSPMKGHSHVYWYRQLPEEGLKFMVYLQKENIIDESGMPKERFSAEFPKEGPSILRIQQVVRGDSAAYFCASSPGLAGLQETQYFGPGTRLLVL.

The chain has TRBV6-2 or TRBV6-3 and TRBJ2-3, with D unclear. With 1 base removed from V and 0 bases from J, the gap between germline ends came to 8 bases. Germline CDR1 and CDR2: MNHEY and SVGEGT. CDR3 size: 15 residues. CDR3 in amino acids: CASSYYPPSTDTQYF. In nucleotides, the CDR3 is TGTGCCAGCAGTTACTATCCTCCCAGCACAGATACGCAGTATTTT.

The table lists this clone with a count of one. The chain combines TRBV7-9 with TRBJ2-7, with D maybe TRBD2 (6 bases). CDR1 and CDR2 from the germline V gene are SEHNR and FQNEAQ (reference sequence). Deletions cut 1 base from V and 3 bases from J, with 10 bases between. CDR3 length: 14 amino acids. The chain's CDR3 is CASSLGGTLYEQYF. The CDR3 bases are TGTGCCAGCAGCTTAGGCGGGACCCTCTACGAGCAGTACTTC.

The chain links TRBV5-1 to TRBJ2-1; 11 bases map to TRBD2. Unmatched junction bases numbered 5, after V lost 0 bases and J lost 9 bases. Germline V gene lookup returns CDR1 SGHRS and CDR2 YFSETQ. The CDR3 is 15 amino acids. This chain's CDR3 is CASSLVLAGAGEQFF. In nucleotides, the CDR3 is TGCGCCAGCAGCTTGGTACTAGCGGGAGCGGGTGAGCAGTTCTTC. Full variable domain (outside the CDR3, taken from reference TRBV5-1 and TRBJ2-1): KAGVTQTPRYLIKTRGQQVTLSCSPISGHRSVSWYQQTPGQGLQFLFEYFSETQRNKGNFPGRFSGRQFSNSRSEMNVSTLELGDSALYLCASSLVLAGAGEQFFGPGTRLTVL.

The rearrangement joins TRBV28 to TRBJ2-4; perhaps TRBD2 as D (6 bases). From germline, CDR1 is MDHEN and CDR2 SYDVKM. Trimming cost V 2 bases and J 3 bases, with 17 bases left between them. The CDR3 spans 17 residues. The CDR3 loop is CASSLPLISGNKNIQYF. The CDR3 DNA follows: TGTGCCAGCAGTTTACCCCTTATTAGCGGTAACAAAAACATTCAGTACTTC.

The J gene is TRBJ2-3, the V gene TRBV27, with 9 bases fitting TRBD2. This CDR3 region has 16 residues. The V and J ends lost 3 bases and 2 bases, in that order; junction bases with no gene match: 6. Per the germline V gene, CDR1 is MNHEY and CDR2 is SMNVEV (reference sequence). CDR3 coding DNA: TGTGCCAGCAGTTTGGGACTAGCCCGACTCACAGATACGCAGTATTTT. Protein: CASSLGLARLTDTQYF.

This CDR3 reads CASSLQGAWGETQYF. The CDR3 bases are TGTGCCAGCAGCTTGCAGGGGGCATGGGGGGAGACCCAGTACTTC. V is TRBV7-2 and J is TRBJ2-5; TRBD1 aligns across 8 bases. This CDR3 spans 15 amino acids. V shed 3 bases, J shed 5 bases, and the junction held 8 bases outside the gene matches. The germline gives CDR1 SGHTA, CDR2 FQGNSA.

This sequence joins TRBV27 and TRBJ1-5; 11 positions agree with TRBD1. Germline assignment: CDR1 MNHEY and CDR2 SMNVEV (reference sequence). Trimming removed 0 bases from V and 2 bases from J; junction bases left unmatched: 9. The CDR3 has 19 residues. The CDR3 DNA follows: TGTGCCAGCAGTTTATCTCCGGGGACAGGGGGGATCGGCAATCAGCCCCAGCATTTT. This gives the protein CASSLSPGTGGIGNQPQHF.

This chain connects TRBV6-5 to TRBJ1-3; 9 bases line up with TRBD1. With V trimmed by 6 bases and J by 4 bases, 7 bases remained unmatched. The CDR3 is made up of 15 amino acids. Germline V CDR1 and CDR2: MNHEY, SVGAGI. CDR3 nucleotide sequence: TGTGCCAGCAGCCGGGGGGACAGGGAAGGAAACACCATATATTTT. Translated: CASSRGDREGNTIYF.

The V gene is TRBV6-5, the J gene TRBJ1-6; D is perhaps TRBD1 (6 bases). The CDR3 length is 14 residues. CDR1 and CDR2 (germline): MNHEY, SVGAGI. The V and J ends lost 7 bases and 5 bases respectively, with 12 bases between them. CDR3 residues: CASNTGHHNSPLHF. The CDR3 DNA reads TGTGCCAGCAACACGGGACATCATAATTCACCCCTCCACTTT.

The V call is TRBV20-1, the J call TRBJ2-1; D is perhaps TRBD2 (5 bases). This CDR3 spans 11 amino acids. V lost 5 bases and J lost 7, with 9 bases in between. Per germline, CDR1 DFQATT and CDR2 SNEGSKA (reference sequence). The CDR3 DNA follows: TGCAGTGCTCGGGGAGTGAATGAGCAGTTCTTC. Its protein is CSARGVNEQFF.

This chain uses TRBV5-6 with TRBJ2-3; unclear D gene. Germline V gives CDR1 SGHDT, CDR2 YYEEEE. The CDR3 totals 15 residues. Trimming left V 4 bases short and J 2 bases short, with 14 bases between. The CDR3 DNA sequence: TGTGCCAGCAGCCCCGGGTCGGTATACACAGATACGCAGTATTTT. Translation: CASSPGSVYTDTQYF.

CDR3 in DNA: TGTGCCAGCAGCTTGGGGACACCCGACTTACCCACCGGGGAGCTGTTTTTT. Translation gives CASSLGTPDLPTGELFF. V is TRBV5-5 and J is TRBJ2-2, with D possibly matching TRBD1 (5 bases). Germline lookup yields CDR1 SGHKS and CDR2 YYEKEE (reference sequence). The ends were cut back, 0 bases at V and 4 bases at J, with 16 bases in the middle. This CDR3 is 17 amino acids long.

CDR3 in amino acids: CASSLAIRDSIEKLFF. The CDR3 region has the DNA TGTGCCAGCAGCTTGGCCATCCGGGACAGTATCGAAAAACTGTTTTTT. The chain employs TRBV7-2 and TRBJ1-4, with 7 bases identical to TRBD1. Per germline, CDR1 SGHTA and CDR2 FQGNSA. J gave up 8 bases and V 3 bases, and 12 bases lay outside the gene matches. The length of the CDR3 is 16 residues.

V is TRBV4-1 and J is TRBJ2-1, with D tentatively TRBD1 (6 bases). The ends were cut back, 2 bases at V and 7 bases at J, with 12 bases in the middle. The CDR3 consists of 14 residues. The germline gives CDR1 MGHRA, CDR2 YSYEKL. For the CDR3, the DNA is TGCGCCAGCAGCCAAAGTAAGGGGGTGAATGAGCAGTTCTTC. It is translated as CASSQSKGVNEQFF.

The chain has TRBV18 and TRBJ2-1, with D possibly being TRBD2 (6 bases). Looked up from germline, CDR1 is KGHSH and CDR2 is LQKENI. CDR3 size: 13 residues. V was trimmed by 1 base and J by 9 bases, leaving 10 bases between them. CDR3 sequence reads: CASSPRLGGEQFF. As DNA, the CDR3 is TGTGCCAGCTCACCACGACTAGGAGGTGAGCAGTTCTTC.

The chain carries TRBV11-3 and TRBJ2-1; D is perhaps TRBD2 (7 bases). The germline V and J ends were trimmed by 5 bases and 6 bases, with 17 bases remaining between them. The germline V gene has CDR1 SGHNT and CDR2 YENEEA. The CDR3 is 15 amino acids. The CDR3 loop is CASSPGTSGVNEQFF. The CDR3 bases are TGTGCCAGCAGCCCCGGGACAAGCGGGGTCAATGAGCAGTTCTTC.

CDR3 in amino acids: CSVVTRGGNTEAFF. CDR3 bases: TGCAGCGTTGTTACCCGGGGTGGAAACACTGAAGCTTTCTTT. J is TRBJ1-1 and V is TRBV29-1; no firm D call. CDR1 is SQVTM and CDR2 is ANQGSEA in the germline V gene. The length of the CDR3 is 14 residues. V lost 4 bases and J lost 2, with 14 bases in between.

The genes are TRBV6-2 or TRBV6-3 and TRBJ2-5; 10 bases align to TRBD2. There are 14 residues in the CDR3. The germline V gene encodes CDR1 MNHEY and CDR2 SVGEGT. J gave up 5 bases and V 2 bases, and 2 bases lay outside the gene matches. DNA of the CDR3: TGTGCCAGCAGTTACGGGACTAGCGTGGAGACCCAGTACTTC. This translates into CASSYGTSVETQYF.

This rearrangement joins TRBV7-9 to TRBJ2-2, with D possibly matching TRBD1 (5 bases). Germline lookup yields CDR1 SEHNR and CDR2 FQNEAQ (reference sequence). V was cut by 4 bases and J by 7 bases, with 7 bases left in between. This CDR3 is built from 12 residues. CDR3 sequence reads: CASSYQGGELFF. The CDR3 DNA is TGTGCCAGCAGCTATCAGGGCGGGGAGCTGTTTTTT.

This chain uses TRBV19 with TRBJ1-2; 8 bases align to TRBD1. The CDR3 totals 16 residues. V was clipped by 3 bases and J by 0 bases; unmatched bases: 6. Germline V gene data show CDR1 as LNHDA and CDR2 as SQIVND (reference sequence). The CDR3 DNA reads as TGTGCCAGTAGTATTGACAGGGGCCAAGCTAACTATGGCTACACCTTC. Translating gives CASSIDRGQANYGYTF.

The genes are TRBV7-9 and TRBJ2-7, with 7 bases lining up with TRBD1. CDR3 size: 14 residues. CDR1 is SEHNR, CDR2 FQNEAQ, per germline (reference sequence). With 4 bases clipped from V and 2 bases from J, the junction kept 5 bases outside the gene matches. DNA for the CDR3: TGTGCCAGCAGCTCAGGACAGGACGCCTACGAGCAGTACTTC. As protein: CASSSGQDAYEQYF.

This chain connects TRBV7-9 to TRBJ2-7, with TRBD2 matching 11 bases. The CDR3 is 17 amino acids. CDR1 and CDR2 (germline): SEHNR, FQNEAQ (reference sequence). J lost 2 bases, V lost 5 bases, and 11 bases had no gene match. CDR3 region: CASSPLAGVVGTYEQYF. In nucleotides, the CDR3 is TGTGCCAGCAGCCCACTAGCGGGAGTGGTGGGGACCTACGAGCAGTACTTC. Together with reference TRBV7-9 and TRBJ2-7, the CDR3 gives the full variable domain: DTGVSQNPRHKITKRGQNVTFRCDPISEHNRLYWYRQTLGQGPEFLTYFQNEAQLEKSRLLSDRFSAERPKGSFSTLEIQRTEQGDSAMYLCASSPLAGVVGTYEQYFGPGTRLTVT.

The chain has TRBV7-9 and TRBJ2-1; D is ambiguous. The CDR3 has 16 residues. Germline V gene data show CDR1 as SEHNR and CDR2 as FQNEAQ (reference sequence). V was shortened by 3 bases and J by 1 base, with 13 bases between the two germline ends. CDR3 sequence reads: CASSFRKTDSYNEQFF. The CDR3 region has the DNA TGTGCCAGCAGCTTTAGGAAGACTGATTCCTACAATGAGCAGTTCTTC.

The CDR3 here is CASLGDREGATNEKLFF. CDR3 nucleotide sequence: TGTGCCAGCTTGGGGGACAGGGAAGGCGCAACTAATGAAAAACTGTTTTTT. The rearrangement links TRBV2 to TRBJ1-4, with 9 bases matching TRBD1. This CDR3 spans 17 amino acids. The germline gives CDR1 SNHLY, CDR2 FYNNEI. Trimming took 8 bases from V and 0 from J; bases not matched to a gene: 10. The variable domain in full, completed from reference TRBV2 and TRBJ1-4, reads EPEVTQTPSHQVTQMGQEVILRCVPISNHLYFYWYRQILGQKVEFLVSFYNNEISEKSEIFDDQFSVERPDGSNFTLKIRSTKLEDSAMYFCASLGDREGATNEKLFFGSGTQLSVL.

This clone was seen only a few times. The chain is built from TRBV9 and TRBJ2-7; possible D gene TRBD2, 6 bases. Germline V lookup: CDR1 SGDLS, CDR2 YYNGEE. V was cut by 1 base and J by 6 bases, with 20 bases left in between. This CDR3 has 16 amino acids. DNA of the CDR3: TGTGCCAGCAGCGTAAACCGTTCAGGAGGGCGCGCCGAGCAGTACTTC. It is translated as CASSVNRSGGRAEQYF.

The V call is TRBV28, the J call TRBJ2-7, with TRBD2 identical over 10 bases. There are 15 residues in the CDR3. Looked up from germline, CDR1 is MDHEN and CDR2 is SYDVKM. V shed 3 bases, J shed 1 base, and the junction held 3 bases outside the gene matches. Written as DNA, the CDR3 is TGTGCCAGCAGTTTGCCTAGCGGGAGTTCCTACGAGCAGTACTTC. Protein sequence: CASSLPSGSSYEQYF.